The rows below give T cell receptor beta chains drawn from one sample of a study of T cells in localized non-small cell lung cancer. The protocol was immunoSEQ multiplex PCR, while the TCRdb copy is restricted to in-frame clones and leaves out a portion. Altogether about 21,000 clones are present, approximately 91% being singletons, with the ten largest covering less than 30%. This sample comprised peripheral blood mononuclear cells, obtained before any cancer treatment. These receptors all come from a male donor older than 55 with stage II lung adenocarcinoma. The CDR3 runs from the conserved cysteine through the conserved F or W. A D gene is named only where the DNA matches it firmly. Only part of the rows carry a size: once, few, many, or a class if the clone is expanded.

len	abundance	v_gene	j_gene	d_gene	CDR3aa	CDR3nt
14	-	TRBV18	TRBJ1-2	-	CASSPSGGTYGYTF	TGTGCCAGCTCACCATCCGGGGGTACCTATGGCTACACCTTC
16	-	TRBV14	TRBJ1-3	-	CASSQPGHPSGNTIYF	TGTGCCAGCAGCCAGCCGGGACACCCCTCTGGAAACACCATATATTTT
19	-	TRBV7-9	TRBJ2-1	TRBD2	CASSAGTSGRVMGENEQFF	TGTGCCAGCAGCGCCGGGACTAGCGGGAGAGTTATGGGCGAGAATGAGCAGTTCTTC
14	-	TRBV9	TRBJ2-7	-	CASSVGSTNYEQYF	TGTGCCAGCAGCGTAGGGTCTACTAACTACGAGCAGTACTTC
13	-	TRBV9	TRBJ2-7	-	CASSSRPLYEQYF	TGTGCCAGCAGCTCCCGTCCCCTCTACGAGCAGTACTTC
13	-	TRBV11-2	TRBJ1-2	-	CASSFGLEAGYTF	TGTGCCAGCAGCTTTGGCCTCGAGGCTGGCTACACCTTC
15	-	TRBV5-4	TRBJ2-1	-	CASSHELAPYNEQFF	TGTGCCAGCAGCCACGAGCTAGCACCCTACAATGAGCAGTTCTTC
13	-	TRBV28	TRBJ2-5	-	CASSQGGLETQYF	TGTGCCAGCAGCCAAGGCGGGTTGGAGACCCAGTACTTC
13	few	TRBV6-6	TRBJ1-2	-	CASSLGSNYGYTF	TGTGCCAGCAGTCTGGGCTCAAACTATGGCTACACCTTC
14	-	TRBV19	TRBJ2-3	TRBD2	CASNLAGNTDTQYF	TGTGCCAGTAACCTAGCGGGGAACACAGATACGCAGTATTTT
16	-	TRBV19	TRBJ2-4	-	CASSSPSSLAKNIQYF	TGTGCCAGTAGTTCCCCCAGTAGTCTCGCCAAAAACATTCAGTACTTC
16	-	TRBV9	TRBJ2-1	TRBD2	CASSAIAGNSYNEQFF	TGTGCCAGCAGCGCCATAGCGGGAAACTCCTACAATGAGCAGTTCTTC
14	-	TRBV18	TRBJ1-2	-	CASSPQGIDYGYTF	TGTGCCAGCTCACCACAGGGTATTGACTATGGCTACACCTTC
17	-	TRBV19	TRBJ1-5	TRBD1	CASSIRDRAIGNQPQHF	TGTGCCAGTAGTATTAGGGACAGGGCAATTGGCAATCAGCCCCAGCATTTT
11	-	TRBV7-8	TRBJ2-5	-	CASQIGETQYF	TGTGCCAGCCAGATCGGCGAGACCCAGTACTTC
11	-	TRBV20-1	TRBJ1-5	TRBD1	CSASTTGGQHF	TGCAGTGCTAGCACTACAGGGGGCCAGCATTTT
16	-	TRBV28	TRBJ2-2	-	CASSLIQARWSGELFF	TGTGCCAGCAGTTTAATACAGGCCCGGTGGTCGGGGGAGCTGTTTTTT
12	-	TRBV6-1	TRBJ2-3	-	CATRTAADTQYF	TGTGCCACTCGGACAGCCGCAGATACGCAGTATTTT
13	-	TRBV5-1	TRBJ1-1	TRBD1	CASSWTGYTEAFF	TGCGCCAGCAGCTGGACAGGCTACACTGAAGCTTTCTTT
15	-	TRBV5-4	TRBJ2-7	TRBD2	CASSLAAGLPNEQYF	TGTGCCAGCAGCTTGGCTGCGGGACTACCTAACGAGCAGTACTTC
16	-	TRBV2	TRBJ2-2	TRBD2	CASSQEAGDNTGELFF	TGTGCCAGCAGCCAAGAAGCGGGAGACAACACCGGGGAGCTGTTTTTT
16	-	TRBV6-1	TRBJ1-5	-	CASSGLMTGGNQPQHF	TGTGCCAGCAGTGGGCTTATGACAGGTGGCAATCAGCCCCAGCATTTT
14	-	TRBV28	TRBJ1-3	-	CASQPEDSGNTIYF	TGTGCCAGCCAACCGGAAGACTCTGGAAACACCATATATTTT
15	once	TRBV5-1	TRBJ2-5	-	CASSLGAGLQETQYF	TGCGCCAGCAGCTTGGGGGCAGGCCTCCAAGAGACCCAGTACTTC
15	-	TRBV29-1	TRBJ1-1	-	CSVAPGWGMNTEAFF	TGCAGCGTTGCACCCGGCTGGGGAATGAACACTGAAGCTTTCTTT
16	once	TRBV28	TRBJ2-7	-	CASTPSGERLSYEQYF	TGTGCCAGCACCCCGTCTGGGGAGAGGCTATCCTACGAGCAGTACTTC
15	-	TRBV27	TRBJ2-3	-	CASSLQDPSTDTQYF	TGTGCCAGCAGTTTACAGGACCCCAGCACAGATACGCAGTATTTT
17	once	TRBV18	TRBJ2-7	TRBD2	CASSPRRGLAGSIEQYF	TGTGCCAGCTCACCACGTCGAGGACTAGCGGGTTCGATCGAGCAGTACTTC
16	-	TRBV7-9	TRBJ2-2	TRBD2	CASSSSGRGATGELFF	TGTGCCAGCAGCTCCAGCGGGAGGGGCGCTACCGGGGAGCTGTTTTTT
13	-	TRBV6-5	TRBJ1-5	-	CASRNRANQPQHF	TGTGCCAGCAGAAACAGGGCAAATCAGCCCCAGCATTTT
12	-	TRBV7-7	TRBJ1-3	-	CASGGSGNTIYF	TGTGCTAGCGGTGGGTCTGGAAACACCATATATTTT
14	-	TRBV7-3	TRBJ2-1	-	CASSLGGLRNEQFF	TGTGCCAGCAGCTTAGGGGGGTTAAGGAATGAGCAGTTCTTC
14	-	TRBV28	TRBJ2-5	-	CASSGQTYQETQYF	TGTGCCAGCAGTGGGCAGACGTACCAAGAGACCCAGTACTTC
16	-	TRBV11-2	TRBJ1-5	TRBD1	CASSLGTGYSNQPQHF	TGTGCCAGCAGCCTCGGGACAGGATATAGCAATCAGCCCCAGCATTTT
14	-	TRBV6-1	TRBJ2-7	-	CASRPQPTRYEQYF	TGTGCCAGCAGACCCCAGCCGACCCGTTACGAGCAGTACTTC
11	-	TRBV6-1	TRBJ2-7	-	CASGGAYEQYF	TGTGCCAGCGGAGGGGCGTACGAGCAGTACTTC
14	-	TRBV18	TRBJ1-1	-	CASSPARGTTEAFF	TGTGCCAGCTCACCAGCCAGGGGAACCACTGAAGCTTTCTTT
14	-	TRBV6-5	TRBJ2-7	TRBD2	CASSPSGMGYEQYF	TGTGCCAGCAGCCCTAGCGGGATGGGCTACGAGCAGTACTTC
12	-	TRBV18	TRBJ1-2	-	CASSLDGYGYTF	TGTGCCAGCTCTCTGGACGGATATGGCTACACCTTC
18	-	TRBV27	TRBJ2-2	TRBD2	CASSLGGGGLENTGELFF	TGTGCCAGCAGCCTTGGGGGTGGCGGACTAGAGAACACCGGGGAGCTGTTTTTT
17	-	TRBV5-4	TRBJ2-2	-	CASSPDSFIANTGELFF	TGTGCCAGCAGCCCGGACAGTTTTATCGCGAACACCGGGGAGCTGTTTTTT
14	-	TRBV5-4	TRBJ2-1	-	CASSLANRADEQFF	TGTGCCAGCAGCTTGGCCAACAGGGCCGATGAGCAGTTCTTC
14	-	TRBV5-5	TRBJ1-4	-	CASSLFGEFEKLFF	TGTGCCAGCAGCTTGTTCGGCGAATTTGAGAAACTGTTTTTT
15	-	TRBV5-1	TRBJ2-3	TRBD1	CASSPDRGRLDTQYF	TGCGCCAGCAGCCCGGACAGGGGGCGTCTGGATACGCAGTATTTT
15	-	TRBV6-5	TRBJ1-2	-	CASKTGGSLNYGYTF	TGTGCCAGCAAGACGGGCGGCAGCCTTAACTATGGCTACACCTTC
16	-	TRBV14	TRBJ1-2	-	CASSQDRRGGRDGYTF	TGTGCCAGCAGCCAAGATCGGCGGGGAGGGAGGGATGGCTACACCTTC
11	-	TRBV7-9	TRBJ1-1	-	CASSPGQEAFF	TGTGCCAGCAGTCCTGGACAGGAAGCTTTCTTT
15	-	TRBV19	TRBJ2-2	-	CASSPVGQGEVELFF	TGTGCCAGTAGTCCAGTAGGGCAGGGGGAGGTGGAGCTGTTTTTT